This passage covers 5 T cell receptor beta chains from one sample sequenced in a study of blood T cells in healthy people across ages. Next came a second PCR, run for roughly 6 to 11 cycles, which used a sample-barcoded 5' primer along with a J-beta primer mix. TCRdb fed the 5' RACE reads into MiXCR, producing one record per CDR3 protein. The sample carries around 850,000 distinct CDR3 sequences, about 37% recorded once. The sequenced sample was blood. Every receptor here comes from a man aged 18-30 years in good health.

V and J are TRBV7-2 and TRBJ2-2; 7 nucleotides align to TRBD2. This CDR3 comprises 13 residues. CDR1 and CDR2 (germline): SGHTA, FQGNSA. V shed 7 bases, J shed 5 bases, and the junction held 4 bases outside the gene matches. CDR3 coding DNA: TGTGCCAGCACCTGGGGGGGGACCGGGGAGCTGTTTTTT. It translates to CASTWGGTGELFF.

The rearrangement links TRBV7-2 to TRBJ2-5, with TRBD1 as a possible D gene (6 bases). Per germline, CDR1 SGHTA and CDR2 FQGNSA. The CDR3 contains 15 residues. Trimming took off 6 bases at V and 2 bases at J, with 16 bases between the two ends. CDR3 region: CASRRNGDKQETQYF. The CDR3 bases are TGTGCCAGCAGACGGAATGGGGACAAACAAGAGACCCAGTACTTC.

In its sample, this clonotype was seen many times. Here the CDR3 reads CSASGADTEQFF. Here the CDR3 DNA reads TGCAGTGCCAGTGGGGCAGACACTGAGCAGTTCTTC. The rearrangement uses TRBV20-1 and TRBJ2-1; tentatively, D is TRBD1 (5 bases). CDR3 length: 12 amino acids. Deletions cut 6 bases from V and 9 bases from J, with 15 bases between. Germline lookup yields CDR1 DFQATT and CDR2 SNEGSKA (reference sequence).

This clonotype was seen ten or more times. CDR3 coding DNA: TGTGCCAGCAGCCAAGGGACAGGTCCCTACGAGCAGTACTTC. Its translation: CASSQGTGPYEQYF. J is TRBJ2-7 and V is TRBV14, with 7 nucleotides matching TRBD1. Germline CDR1 is SGHDN and CDR2 is FVKESK. The CDR3 sequence is 14 residues long. Losses at the gene ends were 1 base for V and 2 bases for J; bases not matched to a gene: 2.

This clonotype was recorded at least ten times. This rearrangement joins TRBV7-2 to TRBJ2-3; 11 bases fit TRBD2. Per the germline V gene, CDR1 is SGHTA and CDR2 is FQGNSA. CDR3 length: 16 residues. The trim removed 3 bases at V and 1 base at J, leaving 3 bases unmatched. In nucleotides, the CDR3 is TGTGCCAGCAGCTTCCCTAGCGGGGGGCGCACAGATACGCAGTATTTT. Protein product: CASSFPSGGRTDTQYF. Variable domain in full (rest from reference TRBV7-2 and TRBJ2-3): GAGVSQSPSNKVTEKGKDVELRCDPISGHTALYWYRQSLGQGLEFLIYFQGNSAPDKSGLPSDRFSAERTGGSVSTLTIQRTQQEDSAVYLCASSFPSGGRTDTQYFGPGTRLTVL.